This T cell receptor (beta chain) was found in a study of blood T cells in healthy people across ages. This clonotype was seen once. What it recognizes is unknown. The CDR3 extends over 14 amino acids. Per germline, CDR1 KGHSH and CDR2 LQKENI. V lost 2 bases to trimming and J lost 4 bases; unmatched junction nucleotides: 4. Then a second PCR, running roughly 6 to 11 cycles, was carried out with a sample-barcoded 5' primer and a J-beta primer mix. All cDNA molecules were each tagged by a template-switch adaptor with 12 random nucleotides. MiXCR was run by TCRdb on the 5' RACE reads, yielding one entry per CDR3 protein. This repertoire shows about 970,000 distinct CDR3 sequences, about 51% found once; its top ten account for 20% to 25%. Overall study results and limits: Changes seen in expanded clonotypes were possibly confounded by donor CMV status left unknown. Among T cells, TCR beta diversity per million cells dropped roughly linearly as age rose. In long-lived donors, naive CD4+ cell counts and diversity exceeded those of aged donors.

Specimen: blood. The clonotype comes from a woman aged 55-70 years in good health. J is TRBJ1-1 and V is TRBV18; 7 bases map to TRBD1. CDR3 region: CASSPNRGGTEAFF. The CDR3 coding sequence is TGTGCCAGCTCACCAAACAGGGGAGGCACTGAAGCTTTCTTT.